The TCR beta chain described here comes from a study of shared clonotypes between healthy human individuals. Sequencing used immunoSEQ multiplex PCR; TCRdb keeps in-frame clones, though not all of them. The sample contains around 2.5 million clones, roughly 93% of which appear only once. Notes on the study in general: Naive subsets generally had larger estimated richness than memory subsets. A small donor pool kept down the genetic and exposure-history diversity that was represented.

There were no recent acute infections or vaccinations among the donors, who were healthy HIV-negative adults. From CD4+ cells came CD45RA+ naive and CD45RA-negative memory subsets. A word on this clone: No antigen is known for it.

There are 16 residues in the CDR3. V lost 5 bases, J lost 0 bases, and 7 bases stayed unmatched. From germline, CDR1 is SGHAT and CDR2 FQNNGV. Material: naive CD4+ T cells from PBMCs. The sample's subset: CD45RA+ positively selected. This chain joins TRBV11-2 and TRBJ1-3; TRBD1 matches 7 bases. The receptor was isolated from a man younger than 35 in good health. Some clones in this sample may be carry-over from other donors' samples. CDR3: CASSADRASSGNTIYF. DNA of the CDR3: TGTGCCAGCAGCGCAGACAGGGCATCCTCTGGAAACACCATATATTTT.